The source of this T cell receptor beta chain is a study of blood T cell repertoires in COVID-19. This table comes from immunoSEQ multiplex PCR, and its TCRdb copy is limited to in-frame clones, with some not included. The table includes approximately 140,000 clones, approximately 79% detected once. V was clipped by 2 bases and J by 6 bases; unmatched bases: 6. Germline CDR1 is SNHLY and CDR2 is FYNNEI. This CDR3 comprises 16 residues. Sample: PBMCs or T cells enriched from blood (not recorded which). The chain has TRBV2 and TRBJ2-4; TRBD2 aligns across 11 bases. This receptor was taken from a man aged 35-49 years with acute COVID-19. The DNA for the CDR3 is TGTGCCAGCAGTGAATTAGCGGGGGGGCGTAGAAACATTCAGTACTTC. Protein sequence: CASSELAGGRRNIQYF. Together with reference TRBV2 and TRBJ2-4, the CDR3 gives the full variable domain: EPEVTQTPSHQVTQMGQEVILRCVPISNHLYFYWYRQILGQKVEFLVSFYNNEISEKSEIFDDQFSVERPDGSNFTLKIRSTKLEDSAMYFCASSELAGGRRNIQYFGAGTRLSVL.